Presented here are 29 T cell receptor beta chains from one specimen sequenced in a study of early T cells in non-severe SARS-CoV-2 infection. TCRdb fed the 5' RACE reads into MiXCR, producing one record per CDR3 protein. Of approximately 67,000 distinct CDR3 sequences in the sample, approximately 9.2% are singletons; the top ten hold 3.2%. Sequenced: whole blood. The receptors stem from an adult who was a healthcare worker with PCR-confirmed SARS-CoV-2 infection or an uninfected control (not recorded which).

V is TRBV21-1 and J is TRBJ1-3. TRBV21-1 is annotated as a pseudogene. The CDR3 runs 15 residues. Here the CDR3 reads CASKGRAFSGNTIYF. For the CDR3, the DNA is TGTGCCAGCAAGGGGAGAGCCTTCTCTGGAAACACCATATATTTT.

This clonotype was counted only a few times. The rearrangement links TRBV27 to TRBJ2-7; D is unresolved. Per germline, CDR1 MNHEY and CDR2 SMNVEV (reference sequence). This CDR3 contains 10 residues. Trimming removed 4 bases at V and 12 bases at J, with 10 bases between. The CDR3 nucleotides are TGTGCCAGCAGTTCGATAGGGTGGTACTTC. It codes for CASSSIGWYF.

This clonotype was seen ten or more times. J is TRBJ2-7 and V is TRBV3-1, with a tentative D call TRBD1 (6 bases). Germline assignment: CDR1 LGHDT and CDR2 YNNKEL (reference sequence). V was shortened by 4 bases and J by 4 bases, with 11 bases between the two germline ends. There are 13 residues in the CDR3. CDR3 sequence reads: CASSRTESYEQYF. For the CDR3, the DNA is TGTGCCAGCAGCCGGACAGAGTCTTACGAGCAGTACTTC.

A few counts support this clonotype. V usage is TRBV20-1 and J usage is TRBJ1-2; 7 bases agree with TRBD1. In germline, CDR1 is DFQATT, CDR2 SNEGSKA (reference sequence). CDR3 length equals 12 residues. CDR3 residues: CKPGTATIGYTF. The CDR3, as DNA: TGCAAACCCGGGACAGCCACAATTGGCTACACCTTC.

The chain carries TRBV7-2 and TRBJ1-6, with 7 bases aligning to TRBD1. V shed 4 bases and J 10 bases; nucleotides not matched to a gene: 10. The CDR3 has 15 amino acids. CDR1 is SGHTA, CDR2 FQGNSA, per germline. The CDR3 DNA reads as TGTGCCAGCAGCTCATCCGGGACAGAGAACTCACCCCTCCACTTT. Amino acids: CASSSSGTENSPLHF.

The chain recombines TRBV9 with TRBJ2-2; a weak D match, TRBD1 (6 bases). From germline, CDR1 is SGDLS and CDR2 YYNGEE. This CDR3 region has 14 residues. The germline V and J ends were trimmed by 4 bases and 5 bases, with 12 bases remaining between them. This CDR3 is CASSSYRVTGELFF. The DNA of the CDR3 is TGTGCCAGCAGCTCATACAGGGTTACCGGGGAGCTGTTTTTT.

This clonotype was seen a few times. This chain connects TRBV2 to TRBJ2-1; 11 bases are a match to TRBD2. This CDR3 contains 15 residues. After removal of 5 bases from V and 7 bases from J, the junction contained 7 bases not matched to a gene. In germline, CDR1 is SNHLY, CDR2 FYNNEI. CDR3 residues: CASSLSGRAENEQFF. DNA of the CDR3: TGTGCCAGCAGTCTTAGCGGGAGGGCCGAAAATGAGCAGTTCTTC.

V and J are TRBV28 and TRBJ1-2; D is ambiguous. Between the trimmed V and J ends, which lost 2 bases and 3 bases, there was a span of 4 bases. The length of the CDR3 is 12 residues. Germline V gene lookup returns CDR1 MDHEN and CDR2 SYDVKM. The CDR3 region is CASSLRHYGYTF. The CDR3 region has the DNA TGTGCCAGCAGTTTACGTCACTATGGCTACACCTTC.

This clonotype was recorded at least ten times. This sequence joins TRBV9 and TRBJ2-7; D gene ambiguous. This CDR3 contains 13 residues. V lost 0 bases to trimming and J lost 3 bases, with 7 bases between them. Germline CDR1 and CDR2: SGDLS and YYNGEE. The CDR3 sequence: CASSVGSSYEQYF. CDR3 bases: TGTGCCAGCAGCGTAGGTAGCAGCTACGAGCAGTACTTC.

This clonotype was detected a few times. The chain recombines TRBV6-5 with TRBJ2-2; TRBD1 is a possible D gene (6 bases). CDR1 is MNHEY, CDR2 SVGAGI, per germline. CDR3 length equals 16 residues. V lost 6 bases to trimming and J lost 4 bases, with 18 bases between them. The CDR3 spells CASSEGQRRTTGELFF. The CDR3 DNA follows: TGTGCCAGCAGCGAAGGACAGCGGCGTACCACCGGGGAGCTGTTTTTT.

This clonotype was detected ten times or more. V and J are TRBV14 and TRBJ2-7; 10 positions agree with TRBD2. With V trimmed by 4 bases and J by 8 bases, 11 bases remained unmatched. The CDR3 has 15 residues. Germline lookup yields CDR1 SGHDN and CDR2 FVKESK. The CDR3 nucleotides are TGTGCCAGCAGCCTACGACTAGCGGGCAGCAGCCAGCAGTACTTC. This sequence encodes CASSLRLAGSSQQYF. The full variable domain, in which reference TRBV14 and TRBJ2-7 provide the parts outside the CDR3, is EAGVTQFPSHSVIEKGQTVTLRCDPISGHDNLYWYRRVMGKEIKFLLHFVKESKQDESGMPNNRFLAERTGGTYSTLKVQPAELEDSGVYFCASSLRLAGSSQQYFGPGTRLTVT.

This rearrangement joins TRBV4-2 to TRBJ2-5; 7 bases fit TRBD2. Per germline, CDR1 LGHNA and CDR2 YNFKEQ. Unmatched junction bases numbered 8, after V lost 4 bases and J lost 3 bases. The CDR3 runs 15 residues. The CDR3 bases are TGTGCCAGCAGCCGCAAACTGAGCGGGGAAGAGACCCAGTACTTC. Protein: CASSRKLSGEETQYF.

DNA for the CDR3: TGCAGTGCTTCACAGACAAGTCCCTACGAGCAGTACTTC. This gives the protein CSASQTSPYEQYF. This chain links TRBV20-1 with TRBJ2-7, with unresolved D. Trimming removed 5 bases from V and 2 bases from J, with 13 bases in between. CDR1 and CDR2 (germline): DFQATT, SNEGSKA (reference sequence). This CDR3 region has 13 residues.

The chain recombines TRBV5-4 with TRBJ2-1, with 8 bases aligning to TRBD2. The CDR3 spans 13 residues. Germline V gene sequence: CDR1 SGHNT, CDR2 YYREEE (reference sequence). After removal of 2 bases from V and 9 bases from J, the junction contained 4 bases not matched to a gene. CDR3 loop: CASSFRAGVEQFF. The CDR3, as DNA: TGTGCCAGCAGCTTCCGAGCGGGAGTTGAGCAGTTCTTC.

The chain carries TRBV19 and TRBJ2-2; TRBD1 matches 10 bases. After removal of 5 bases from V and 5 bases from J, the junction contained 5 bases not matched to a gene. The CDR3 loop spans 15 amino acids. The germline V gene has CDR1 LNHDA and CDR2 SQIVND (reference sequence). The CDR3 sequence: CASSSGTGVTGELFF. DNA for the CDR3: TGTGCCAGTAGTTCCGGGACAGGGGTAACCGGGGAGCTGTTTTTT.

There are a few counts of this clonotype. The CDR3 is CASSSTSLAGDTGELFF. For the CDR3, the DNA is TGTGCCAGCAGCTCCACCTCCCTAGCGGGGGACACCGGGGAGCTGTTTTTT. This chain joins TRBV7-9 and TRBJ2-2; TRBD2 agrees at 10 bases. The CDR3 covers 17 residues. Losses at the gene ends were 4 bases for V and 3 bases for J; bases not matched to a gene: 8. Germline V gene lookup returns CDR1 SEHNR and CDR2 FQNEAQ (reference sequence).

This chain uses TRBV7-8 with TRBJ2-4, with D unclear. V gave up 2 bases and J gave up 0 bases, with 8 bases separating them. CDR1 is SGHVS and CDR2 is FQNEAQ in the germline V gene. This CDR3 is 15 amino acids long. The CDR3 sequence: CASSLRPGAKNIQYF. The CDR3 DNA is TGTGCCAGCAGCTTACGTCCGGGAGCCAAAAACATTCAGTACTTC.

The CDR3 loop reads CASSPTGVFHGYTF. The CDR3 DNA reads as TGTGCCAGCAGTCCGACAGGGGTTTTCCATGGCTACACCTTC. The chain has TRBV27 and TRBJ1-2, with 8 bases lining up with TRBD1. The CDR3 has 14 residues. The V and J ends lost 5 bases and 6 bases, in that order; junction bases with no gene match: 8. Germline lookup yields CDR1 MNHEY and CDR2 SMNVEV (reference sequence).

This clonotype has just a few counts. V and J are TRBV12-3 or TRBV12-4 and TRBJ2-1; D might be TRBD1 (6 bases). The CDR3 spans 15 residues. The V end was cut by 5 bases, the J end by 4 bases, with 15 bases between. CDR3 amino acids: CASSPGTTNYNEQFF. CDR3 nucleotides: TGTGCCAGCAGTCCCGGGACAACGAATTACAATGAGCAGTTCTTC.

This clonotype was counted at least ten times. The chain recombines TRBV2 with TRBJ2-3, with D hard to call. Germline lookup yields CDR1 SNHLY and CDR2 FYNNEI. The CDR3 is 12 residues long. Trimming stripped 5 bases from V and 1 base from J, with 4 bases between. The chain's CDR3 is CASSSGTDTQYF. CDR3 DNA sequence: TGTGCCAGCAGTTCGGGCACAGATACGCAGTATTTT.

This clonotype was seen more than once but under ten times. The DNA of the CDR3 is TGTGCCAGCAGCTTAGTAACAGCTGGAAACACCATATATTTT. Translation gives CASSLVTAGNTIYF. The V and J genes are TRBV7-2 and TRBJ1-3, with D unresolved. V shed 1 base and J shed 2 bases, with 6 bases lying between them. The CDR3 length is 14 residues. Germline CDR1 is SGHTA and CDR2 is FQGNSA.

This clonotype appeared a few times. The rearrangement joins TRBV28 to TRBJ2-7; no clear D gene. The CDR3 has 14 residues. The germline V gene encodes CDR1 MDHEN and CDR2 SYDVKM. V dropped 3 bases and J dropped 6 bases, with 15 bases sitting between them. The CDR3 DNA is TGTGCCAGCAGTTTGGCAGTGCCTCGCGTCGAGCAGTACTTC. Translated, it gives CASSLAVPRVEQYF. Looking up the rest from reference TRBV28 and TRBJ2-7 gives the full variable domain: DVKVTQSSRYLVKRTGEKVFLECVQDMDHENMFWYRQDPGLGLRLIYFSYDVKMKEKGDIPEGYSVSREKKERFSLILESASTNQTSMYLCASSLAVPRVEQYFGPGTRLTVT.

V and J are TRBV11-1 and TRBJ2-1; 13 nucleotides align to TRBD2. V was pared by 4 bases and J by 7 bases, with 4 bases of the junction left unmatched. The CDR3 is made up of 15 amino acids. Per the germline V gene, CDR1 is SGHAT and CDR2 is FQDESV (reference sequence). The CDR3 sequence is CASSSGTSGNNEQFF. The CDR3 DNA sequence: TGTGCCAGCAGCTCCGGGACTAGCGGGAATAATGAGCAGTTCTTC. The full variable domain, rest sourced from reference TRBV11-1 and TRBJ2-1, is EAEVAQSPRYKITEKSQAVAFWCDPISGHATLYWYRQILGQGPELLVQFQDESVVDDSQLPKDRFSAERLKGVDSTLKIQPAELGDSAMYLCASSSGTSGNNEQFFGPGTRLTVL.

This clonotype was detected ten times or more. The chain uses TRBV12-3 or TRBV12-4 and TRBJ2-1; the match to TRBD2 covers 10 bases. With V trimmed by 10 bases and J by 5 bases, 11 bases remained unmatched. The CDR3 consists of 15 residues. The CDR3 bases are TGTGCCACCCTTAGGGGACTAGCGCAGAACAATGAGCAGTTCTTC. Translating gives CATLRGLAQNNEQFF.

The chain combines TRBV6-1 with TRBJ1-5; perhaps TRBD1 as D (6 bases). Germline assignment: CDR1 MNHNS and CDR2 SASEGT. Deletions cut 9 bases from V and 6 bases from J, with 21 bases between. The CDR3 runs to 15 residues. CDR3 sequence: CASTHWGATPQPQHF. In nucleotides, the CDR3 is TGTGCCAGTACCCACTGGGGGGCTACCCCTCAGCCCCAGCATTTT.

The sample holds many counts of this clonotype. The chain has TRBV20-1 and TRBJ1-1; 7 nucleotides agree with TRBD1. The J segment lost 1 base and the V segment lost 3 bases, leaving 5 bases of the junction unmatched. The CDR3 is 14 residues long. CDR1 DFQATT and CDR2 SNEGSKA come from the germline V gene (reference sequence). The CDR3 sequence: CSARGTESNTEAFF. For the CDR3, the DNA is TGCAGTGCTAGGGGGACAGAATCGAACACTGAAGCTTTCTTT.

The gene calls are TRBV18 and TRBJ2-5; perhaps D is TRBD1 or TRBD2 (5 bases each). Trimming removed 2 bases at V and 5 bases at J, with 12 bases between. Germline V gene sequence: CDR1 KGHSH, CDR2 LQKENI. The CDR3 extends over 14 amino acids. The CDR3: CASSPTPRGETQYF. CDR3 DNA sequence: TGTGCCAGCTCACCAACGCCGAGGGGTGAGACCCAGTACTTC. Supplemented by reference TRBV18 and TRBJ2-5, the full variable domain reads NAGVMQNPRHLVRRRGQEARLRCSPMKGHSHVYWYRQLPEEGLKFMVYLQKENIIDESGMPKERFSAEFPKEGPSILRIQQVVRGDSAAYFCASSPTPRGETQYFGPGTRLLVL.

This clonotype was detected ten times or more. The genes are TRBV6-6 and TRBJ2-3, with D possibly TRBD2 on 5 matching bases. CDR3 length equals 14 residues. Trimming took off 7 bases at V and 4 bases at J, with 15 bases between the two ends. Looked up from germline, CDR1 is MNHNY and CDR2 is SVGAGI (reference sequence). CDR3 loop: CASTKAPGADTQYF. The CDR3 coding sequence is TGTGCCAGCACCAAGGCACCCGGGGCAGATACGCAGTATTTT.

Only a few counts were recorded for this clonotype. The rearrangement joins TRBV29-1 to TRBJ1-1, with D tentatively TRBD1 (6 bases). The germline gives CDR1 SQVTM, CDR2 ANQGSEA. This CDR3 has 11 residues. The V end was cut by 3 bases, the J end by 11 bases, with 13 bases between. CDR3 residues: CSVDSRGEAFF. The CDR3 DNA reads as TGCAGCGTTGATTCAAGGGGGGAGGCTTTCTTT.